The sequence of this T cell receptor beta chain was determined in a study of blood T cell repertoires in COVID-19. Original processing notes: Estimated nucleated cell counts came from reference gene primer amplification. Generated by immunoSEQ multiplex PCR, the TCRdb table keeps only in-frame clones and is missing some. That table furnishes V, J and clone size, whereas the DNA furnished D and trimming. The sample holds a few hundred thousand clones, around 90% seen once. Donors were grouped by their self-reported clinical history. Recovery meant two consecutive negative NP/OP PCR tests, professional clearance, or resolved symptoms. V lost 5 bases, J lost 1 base, and 14 bases lay in between. This CDR3 comprises 15 residues. Per germline, CDR1 SGHTA and CDR2 FQGNSA.

The V gene is TRBV7-2, the J gene TRBJ1-2, with a possible D match to TRBD1 (5 bases). Sequenced: PBMCs or T cells enriched from blood (not recorded which). This TCR was sampled from a young woman who had recovered from COVID-19. The CDR3 DNA is TGTGCCAGCAGCCCCGCAGGGTCAGATAACTATGGCTACACCTTC. Encoded protein: CASSPAGSDNYGYTF.